This note documents a single TCR beta chain sequence. V was pared by 3 bases and J by 9 bases, with 18 bases between. Germline-derived CDR1 and CDR2 are LGHDT and YNNKEL (reference sequence). The CDR3 covers 16 residues. Authors' data handling: It was from reference gene primer amplification that nucleated cell counts were estimated. Measured with immunoSEQ multiplex PCR; TCRdb has only the in-frame clones, and not every one. That table supplies the V and J calls and clone size; D and trimming were determined from the DNA. The repertoire holds about 90,000 clones, with more than 80% as singletons. This specimen belongs to a study of blood T cell repertoires in COVID-19. Study context: Nucleic acid was either cDNA or gDNA, and it came from T cells, B-cell-depleted T cells, or PBMCs.

In Seattle, patients joined the study during active infection and were tracked longitudinally. The gene calls are TRBV3-1 (or the pseudogene TRBV3-2) and TRBJ1-6; no clear D. The sample consisted of peripheral blood. The receptor was isolated from a man between 45 and 60 years old with COVID-19, enrolled during active disease. CDR3 region: CASSHRSRQVVSPLHF. CDR3 DNA: TGTGCCAGCAGCCATCGGTCCCGGCAGGTTGTTTCACCCCTCCACTTT.